Presented here are 2 T cell receptor beta chains from one specimen sequenced in a study of cytomegalovirus exposure and HLA in healthy donors. The PCR was carried out with 60 Vbeta primers and 13 Jbeta primers. Libraries were prepared by immunoSEQ multiplex PCR; TCRdb keeps only in-frame clonotypes and omits some of them. The table records 220,000 or so clones, around 73% of them present only once. Material: PBMCs. These receptors all come from a male donor in good health and CMV-seronegative.

The rearrangement joins TRBV10-1 to TRBJ2-7; 8 nucleotides align to TRBD1. Per the germline V gene, CDR1 is WNHNN and CDR2 is SYGVQD (reference sequence). This CDR3 has 15 residues. V was pared by 3 bases and J by 4 bases, with 8 bases of the junction left unmatched. CDR3 DNA sequence: TGCGCCAGCAGTGATTATGGCAGGGGGCGATACGAGCAGTACTTC. It yields the protein CASSDYGRGRYEQYF.

CDR3 DNA: TGTGCCAGCAGCGTGGGGGGGACAGGGAGGGGCGAGCAGTACTTC. Protein: CASSVGGTGRGEQYF. The J gene is TRBJ2-5, the V gene TRBV9, with 9 nucleotides matching TRBD1. TRBJ2-7 matches the DNA end more closely, so the J call is doubtful. Germline values: CDR1 SGDLS, CDR2 YYNGEE. The CDR3 extends over 15 amino acids.